Presented here are 9 T cell receptor beta chains from one specimen sequenced in a study of T cell changes during pregnancy in multiple sclerosis. Sequenced by immunoSEQ multiplex PCR; TCRdb stores in-frame clones only, minus some. The sample lists about 36,000 clones; roughly 93% were seen once. The sequencing here drew on CD4+ T cells from peripheral blood mononuclear cells, taken in the first trimester of pregnancy. The source of these receptors is a female donor with multiple sclerosis, enrolled in a pregnancy study.

The chain is built from TRBV5-6 and TRBJ2-5, with 9 nucleotides matching TRBD1. This CDR3 comprises 15 residues. Unmatched junction bases numbered 5, after V lost 0 bases and J lost 5 bases. Germline V gene data show CDR1 as SGHDT and CDR2 as YYEEEE. The CDR3 spells CASSLGGQGTETQYF. As DNA, the CDR3 is TGTGCCAGCAGCTTGGGCGGACAGGGGACGGAGACCCAGTACTTC.

The gene calls are TRBV6-1 and TRBJ2-1, with 9 bases identical to TRBD2. J lost 7 bases, V lost 6 bases, and 10 bases had no gene match. This CDR3 has 15 residues. The V gene's germline CDR1 is MNHNS and CDR2 SASEGT. The CDR3 nucleotides are TGTGCCAGCAGACCAAGCGGGAGGCCGGGGAATGAGCAGTTCTTC. This gives the protein CASRPSGRPGNEQFF.

This chain joins TRBV27 and TRBJ1-4; TRBD1 is a possible D gene (6 bases). The germline CDR1 and CDR2 sequences are MNHEY and SMNVEV (reference sequence). This CDR3 has 14 amino acids. V lost 1 base and J 3 bases, leaving 6 bases between the germline ends. The CDR3 loop reads CASSLWGPNEKLFF. The CDR3, as DNA: TGTGCCAGCAGTTTATGGGGGCCTAATGAAAAACTGTTTTTT.

The genes are TRBV10-3 and TRBJ2-7; 8 bases agree with TRBD2. The length of the CDR3 is 14 residues. The ends lost 6 bases at V and 3 bases at J; junction bases unmatched: 7. Germline loops: CDR1 ENHRY, CDR2 SYGVKD. As DNA, the CDR3 is TGTGCCATCAGCGCCGGGGGGGGTGGCTACGAGCAGTACTTC. Translated, it gives CAISAGGGGYEQYF.

A single count supports this clone. V is TRBV2 and J is TRBJ2-7, with a weak D call TRBD1 (6 bases). CDR3 length: 17 amino acids. With 7 bases removed from V and 5 bases from J, the gap between germline ends came to 27 bases. The V gene's germline CDR1 is SNHLY and CDR2 FYNNEI. The CDR3 nucleotides read TGTGCCAGCAAACCCGGAGTTTTGGGGGACATCCTCCACGAGCAGTACTTC. Its protein product is CASKPGVLGDILHEQYF.

The chain's CDR3 is CASRVDNEQFF. CDR3 DNA sequence: TGTGCCAGCCGGGTCGACAATGAGCAGTTCTTC. The V call is TRBV2, the J call TRBJ2-1; D remains ambiguous. Germline V CDR1 and CDR2: SNHLY, FYNNEI. The CDR3 covers 11 residues. The V end lost 8 bases, the J end lost 5 bases, and 7 bases lay between the germline ends. Based on the CDR3 plus reference TRBV2 and TRBJ2-1, the full variable domain is EPEVTQTPSHQVTQMGQEVILRCVPISNHLYFYWYRQILGQKVEFLVSFYNNEISEKSEIFDDQFSVERPDGSNFTLKIRSTKLEDSAMYFCASRVDNEQFFGPGTRLTVL.

The rearrangement uses TRBV10-3 and TRBJ1-6, with D tentatively TRBD1 (6 bases). The length of the CDR3 is 16 residues. Germline V gene lookup returns CDR1 ENHRY and CDR2 SYGVKD. Deletions cut 8 bases from V and 7 bases from J, with 21 bases between. In DNA, the CDR3 is TGTGCCATCCCCCAAAGAGACGGACAGCCCAATTCACCCCTCCACTTT. It codes for CAIPQRDGQPNSPLHF.

This sequence joins TRBV7-2 and TRBJ1-1; D gene unclear. V lost 0 bases and J 4 bases, leaving 6 bases between the germline ends. The germline V gene encodes CDR1 SGHTA and CDR2 FQGNSA. This CDR3 comprises 13 residues. CDR3: CASSLAHSTEAFF. CDR3 nucleotide sequence: TGTGCCAGCAGCTTAGCTCATTCCACTGAAGCTTTCTTT.

The V gene is TRBV4-2, the J gene TRBJ2-2; tentative D call: TRBD2 (5 bases). Germline CDR1 reads LGHNA; CDR2 reads YNFKEQ. This CDR3 region has 17 residues. With 1 base removed from V and 5 bases from J, the gap between germline ends came to 17 bases. CDR3 DNA: TGTGCCAGCAGCCAAGGCCCGGGGATCCTCGGGACCGGGGAGCTGTTTTTT. Translation: CASSQGPGILGTGELFF.